This TCR beta chain was sequenced during a study of shared clonotypes between healthy human individuals (dated by TCRdb to the early 2020s). Some background on the complete study: A few men and two women, aged 18 to 49 years, made up the cohort. For each donor, CD4 naive and CD4 memory were each run on three plates, CD8 naive on two plates, and CD8 memory on one plate. Blood TCR repertoires of about 5 healthy adults were deeply sequenced to estimate repertoire size and the extent of clonotype sharing between individuals. Different laboratories and diverse techniques were used to prepare libraries and sequence TCR repertoires, to increase sequencing depth and limit assay-specific biases. Per donor, leukapheresis produced somewhere between about 0.8 and 9 billion PBMCs.

According to the germline V gene, CDR1 reads SGHDT and CDR2 reads YYEEEE. The CDR3 covers 15 residues, taking in both the cysteine and the phenylalanine. Here the CDR3 DNA is all that survives: 45 bases in frame from base 1. The V and J ends are trimmed by 0 bases and 0 bases, leaving 6 bases between them. Of note for this clone: Which antigen it targets is not known. Qualities for individual bases were not recorded, and no much larger clone is one base off.

Donors were healthy HIV-negative adults with no recently reported acute infections or vaccinations. Only Caucasian adults living in Nashville, Tennessee, USA were represented among the donors. CD4+ T cells were enriched through magnetic negative selection, after which naive cells were positively selected on CD45RA and the remaining negative fraction served as the memory subset. Blood was obtained by leukapheresis, after which PBMCs were separated by Ficoll-Histopaque density gradient centrifugation and cryopreserved in liquid nitrogen vapor phase. Purity and quantity of every magnetically sorted T cell population were checked by analytical flow cytometry. From each sorted fraction, genomic DNA was isolated and quantified by UV absorbance on a Nanodrop 2000c. Using the deep immunoSEQ assay, TCR CDR3 regions were amplified from genomic DNA by multiplex PCR. Extracted genomic DNA from each cell subset was spread evenly across all wells of several immunoSEQ 96-well plates, with each plate serving as a replicate. Each replicate PCR for sorted subsets received approximately 200 ng genomic DNA, equal to about 30,000 T cell genomes. Purified libraries were measured with a Qubit 3.0 fluorometer, size-checked on a Bioanalyzer 2100, and measured again with the KAPA Library Quantification kit. A separate single-read 150-cycle Illumina NextSeq 550 flow cell was used to sequence each immunoSEQ 96-well plate. Concerning the study's data processing: Because the immunoSEQ output included only junctional sequences and no quality scores, the filtering could not be the same as the filtering used for full-length reads. To assign V/J genes and CDR3, sequences were annotated against IMGT germline references using PyIR, a Python wrapper for IgBLAST v1.9. Reads with weak V/J assignments (E-value above 1e-6), missing CDR3, stop codons, out-of-frame junctions, or ambiguous translated residues were removed. A V3J clonotype was defined by an identical inferred V gene, J gene, and CDR3 amino acid sequence. To compute the percentage overlap between repertoires, the number of shared unique clonotypes was divided by the size of the smaller repertoire. Richness of each repertoire was evaluated using RTK rarefaction, the Chao1 estimator, and Recon v2.1 estimates of unobserved clonotypes. OLGA was used to compute generation probabilities for all TCRbeta clonotypes that the gDNA method yielded from four donors. Entries here come from immuneACCESS through TCRdb and include only in-frame sequences with V and J called. Some clones fail to appear in such tables; in the studies checked, an unresolved V gene covers under half of the shortfall, and the cause of the remainder is unknown. V and J calls and clone size come straight from that table; D and trimming were deduced from the DNA. Counted in this sample were over a million clones; around 76% of them appeared once. Of the sample, about 1.5% is held by the ten largest clones.

What the research found in general, with its limitations: Because the study included a small number of donors, the genetic and exposure-history diversity represented was limited. Based on pairwise subsampling, the degree of clonotype sharing among donors was expected to be affected by sequencing depth. Compared with non-shared clonotypes, the clonotypes found in all four sorted-subset donors had higher generation probabilities. Rarefaction of sorted-subset datasets indicated incomplete sequencing despite the large sequencing depth. Larger estimated clonotype richness was generally found for naive subsets than for memory subsets. Sampling was restricted to blood, and TCR repertoires in tissue are likely to differ from TCR repertoires in blood. Across four donors, approximately 4.6% of naive CD4, roughly 3.8% of naive CD8, around 2.1% of memory CD4, and under 0.45% of memory CD8 clonotypes were shared.

Sequenced: memory CD4+ T cells sorted from blood. The cell subset or site label here, explained by the study, means: CD45RA-negative fraction. The TCR sequence derives from a man between 18 and 35 years old in good health. The chain couples TRBV5-6 to TRBJ2-2, and perhaps TRBD2 as D gene, on 5 matching bases. The CDR3 protein: CASSLDGTNTGELFF. In nucleotides, the sequence is TGTGCCAGCAGCTTGGACGGGACGAACACCGGGGAGCTGTTTTTT.